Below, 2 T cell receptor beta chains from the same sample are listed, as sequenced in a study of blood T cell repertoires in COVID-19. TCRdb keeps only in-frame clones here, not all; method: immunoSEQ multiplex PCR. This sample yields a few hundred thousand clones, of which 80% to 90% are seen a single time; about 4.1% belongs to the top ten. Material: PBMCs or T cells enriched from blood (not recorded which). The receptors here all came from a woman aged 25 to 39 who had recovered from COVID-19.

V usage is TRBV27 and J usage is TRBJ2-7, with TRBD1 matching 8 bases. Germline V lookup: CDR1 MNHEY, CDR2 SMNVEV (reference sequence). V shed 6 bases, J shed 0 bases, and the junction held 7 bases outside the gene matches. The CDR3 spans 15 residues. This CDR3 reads CASSSRDRYSYEQYF. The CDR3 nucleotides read TGTGCCAGCAGCTCCCGGGACAGGTACTCCTACGAGCAGTACTTC.

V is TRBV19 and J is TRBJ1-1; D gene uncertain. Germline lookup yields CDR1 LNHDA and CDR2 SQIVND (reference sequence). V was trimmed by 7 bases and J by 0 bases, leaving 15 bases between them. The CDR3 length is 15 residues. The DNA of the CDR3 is TGTGCCAGTATGGTTTTTCCAGGCATGAACACTGAAGCTTTCTTT. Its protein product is CASMVFPGMNTEAFF. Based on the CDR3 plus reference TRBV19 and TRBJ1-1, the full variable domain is DGGITQSPKYLFRKEGQNVTLSCEQNLNHDAMYWYRQDPGQGLRLIYYSQIVNDFQKGDIAEGYSVSREKKESFPLTVTSAQKNPTAFYLCASMVFPGMNTEAFFGQGTRLTVV.